Listed here are 2 T cell receptor beta chains from one sample, sequenced in a study of follicular helper T cells after annual influenza vaccination. Assay used: immunoSEQ multiplex PCR; TCRdb lists only in-frame clones, some missing. The sample consists of 4,000 to 4,500 clones, 82% of them appearing once. Time point here: 2015-2016 season, 7 days after influenza vaccination. Sequences were derived from CXCR5+ CD38- circulating T follicular helper cells from blood, sampled 7 days after influenza vaccination. The subset denotes: circulating Tfh, non-naive CD4+CXCR5+PD-1+ (ICOS+CD38+ or ICOS-CD38-). These receptors came from an adult who received the influenza vaccine.

This clone appeared a few times. The V gene is TRBV10-1, the J gene TRBJ2-7; a possible D gene is TRBD2 (5 bases). V was shortened by 3 bases and J by 0 bases, with 9 bases between the two germline ends. CDR3 length: 14 amino acids. CDR1 and CDR2 (germline): WNHNN, SYGVQD (reference sequence). DNA of the CDR3: TGCGCCAGCAGTGATGGAGGACTCTCCTACGAGCAGTACTTC. As protein: CASSDGGLSYEQYF.

This chain connects TRBV28 to TRBJ2-7, with D possibly TRBD2 on 6 matching bases. The CDR3 totals 13 residues. With 5 bases removed from V and 2 bases from J, the gap between germline ends came to 10 bases. CDR1 MDHEN and CDR2 SYDVKM come from the germline V gene. This CDR3 reads CASSSGPTYEQYF. The CDR3 DNA follows: TGTGCCAGCAGTAGCGGGCCTACCTACGAGCAGTACTTC.